The next 32 T cell receptor beta chains were all read from a single sample in a study of T cell responses to AZD1222 COVID-19 vaccine. Using immunoSEQ multiplex PCR, the repertoire was profiled, and TCRdb retains in-frame clones only, with some absent. The sample lists 140,000 to 150,000 clones; approximately 83% were seen once. The specimen comprised peripheral blood, sampled on day 0 of AZD1222 vaccination. These receptor sequences come from an adult in good health.

The CDR3 spells CASNRDPRDNEQFF. CDR3 sequence (DNA): TGTGCCAGCAACAGGGACCCTCGCGACAATGAGCAGTTCTTC. The chain combines TRBV9 with TRBJ2-1; possibly TRBD1 for D (6 bases). This CDR3 is built from 14 residues. Germline CDR1 is SGDLS and CDR2 is YYNGEE. Deletions cut 6 bases from V and 5 bases from J, with 15 bases between.

This chain links TRBV19 with TRBJ2-7; D unclear. V lost 3 bases and J 6 bases, leaving 9 bases between the germline ends. Germline V gives CDR1 LNHDA, CDR2 SQIVND (reference sequence). The CDR3 contains 12 residues. CDR3 protein: CASSMGSSEQYF. In DNA form, the CDR3 reads TGTGCCAGTAGTATGGGCTCGTCCGAGCAGTACTTC.

This chain connects TRBV29-1 to TRBJ2-7; 9 nucleotides align to TRBD2. CDR3 size: 14 residues. Trimming took 2 bases from V and 2 from J; bases not matched to a gene: 4. Germline CDR1 reads SQVTM; CDR2 reads ANQGSEA. The CDR3: CSVEKSGRPYEQYF. CDR3 coding DNA: TGCAGCGTTGAAAAAAGCGGGAGGCCCTACGAGCAGTACTTC.

This rearrangement joins TRBV10-3 to TRBJ2-3; 7 nucleotides line up with TRBD1. From germline, CDR1 is ENHRY and CDR2 SYGVKD. V dropped 7 bases and J dropped 2; count of bases not matched to a gene: 18. This CDR3 region has 18 residues. The CDR3 loop is CAIKGALGLAEDTDTQYF. The CDR3 DNA is TGTGCCATCAAGGGGGCGTTAGGGCTAGCAGAAGACACAGATACGCAGTATTTT.

The rearrangement links TRBV5-4 to TRBJ2-2, with 16 bases that match TRBD2. The CDR3 is made up of 19 amino acids. The V gene end was trimmed by 5 bases and the J gene end by 4 bases; junction bases not matched to a gene: 11. Germline assignment: CDR1 SGHNT and CDR2 YYREEE (reference sequence). CDR3 DNA: TGTGCCAGCAGGCGGTCCGGGACTAGCGGGGGGGCCCTCACCGGGGAGCTGTTTTTT. Its protein is CASRRSGTSGGALTGELFF.

As regards this clone: The junction shows a germline mismatch at one end, possibly a read error. The chain carries TRBV7-7 and TRBJ1-1; TRBD1 is a possible D gene (5 bases). CDR1 and CDR2 from the germline V gene are SSHAT and FNYEAQ (reference sequence). The CDR3 runs to 13 residues. CDR3: CASSQGFETEAFF. The CDR3 DNA sequence: TGTGCTAGCAGCCAGGGATTTGAGACTGAAGCTTTCTTT.

V and J are TRBV30 and TRBJ1-2; TRBD1 matches at 9 bases. V shed 5 bases, J shed 10 bases, and the junction held 11 bases outside the gene matches. The length of the CDR3 is 13 residues. Germline CDR1 reads GTSNPN; CDR2 reads SVGIG (reference sequence). The chain's CDR3 is CAWGRDRVAVYTF. In DNA, the CDR3 is TGTGCCTGGGGTCGGGACAGGGTTGCGGTCTACACCTTC.

The J gene is TRBJ2-2, the V gene TRBV2; 15 nucleotides agree with TRBD2. Germline CDR1 and CDR2: SNHLY and FYNNEI. The CDR3 loop spans 15 amino acids. Trimming cost V 6 bases and J 7 bases; bases outside gene matches: 3. The CDR3 nucleotides are TGTGCCAGCAGGGGACTAGCGGGGGGTATCGGGGAGCTGTTTTTT. Protein product: CASRGLAGGIGELFF.

In its sample, this clone was seen a few times. This rearrangement joins TRBV5-6 to TRBJ1-5; TRBD1 might be the D (6 bases). CDR1 is SGHDT and CDR2 is YYEEEE in the germline V gene. V dropped 5 bases and J dropped 9 bases, with 15 bases sitting between them. The CDR3 totals 13 residues. The CDR3 here is CASSGGQGPPQHF. The CDR3 DNA reads as TGTGCCAGCAGTGGGGGGCAGGGGCCGCCCCAGCATTTT.

This rearrangement joins TRBV7-7 to TRBJ2-3; D not resolved. Germline V gene sequence: CDR1 SSHAT, CDR2 FNYEAQ (reference sequence). Trimming cost V 1 base and J 1 base, with 6 bases left between them. This CDR3 region has 14 residues. Written as DNA, the CDR3 is TGTGCCAGCAGCTTAGTGGCAGGCACAGATACGCAGTATTTT. It yields the protein CASSLVAGTDTQYF.

J is TRBJ1-1 and V is TRBV6-5; 7 bases agree with TRBD1. The V gene end was trimmed by 4 bases and the J gene end by 2 bases; junction bases not matched to a gene: 10. Germline V gene lookup returns CDR1 MNHEY and CDR2 SVGAGI. The CDR3 loop spans 16 amino acids. The CDR3 sequence is CASSSSGQTYNTEAFF. The CDR3 nucleotides read TGTGCCAGCAGTTCCTCGGGACAGACGTACAACACTGAAGCTTTCTTT.

The chain carries TRBV5-1 and TRBJ2-1, with D perhaps given as TRBD1 or TRBD2 (6 bases each). Between the trimmed V and J ends, which lost 1 base and 4 bases, there was a span of 18 bases. Germline assignment: CDR1 SGHRS and CDR2 YFSETQ. The CDR3 contains 17 residues. The CDR3 spells CASSLYGGPQAYNEQFF. The CDR3 DNA reads as TGCGCCAGCAGCTTGTATGGGGGGCCTCAAGCGTACAATGAGCAGTTCTTC. Looking up the rest from reference TRBV5-1 and TRBJ2-1 gives the full variable domain: KAGVTQTPRYLIKTRGQQVTLSCSPISGHRSVSWYQQTPGQGLQFLFEYFSETQRNKGNFPGRFSGRQFSNSRSEMNVSTLELGDSALYLCASSLYGGPQAYNEQFFGPGTRLTVL.

The gene calls are TRBV30 and TRBJ2-7; the D gene is possibly TRBD2 (6 bases). Trimming stripped 1 base from V and 6 bases from J, with 16 bases between. Germline CDR1 and CDR2: GTSNPN and SVGIG (reference sequence). The length of the CDR3 is 14 residues. Written as DNA, the CDR3 is TGTGCCTGGAGTGGCGGGATTCTCCCCCCCGAGCAGTACTTC. Encoded protein: CAWSGGILPPEQYF.

The rearrangement joins TRBV7-9 to TRBJ2-7, with TRBD1 matching over 9 bases. V lost 3 bases, J lost 6 bases, and 12 bases stayed unmatched. The germline CDR1 and CDR2 sequences are SEHNR and FQNEAQ (reference sequence). The CDR3 is 16 residues long. The CDR3 loop is CASSFVGRTGVAEQYF. The CDR3 bases are TGTGCCAGCAGCTTCGTAGGGAGGACAGGGGTCGCCGAGCAGTACTTC.

The V gene is TRBV7-9, the J gene TRBJ2-3; D is unresolved. Trimming took off 0 bases at V and 2 bases at J, with 3 bases between the two ends. The CDR3 sequence is 13 residues long. Per germline, CDR1 SEHNR and CDR2 FQNEAQ (reference sequence). The CDR3 coding sequence is TGTGCCAGCAGCTTAGCCATCACAGATACGCAGTATTTT. The encoded protein is CASSLAITDTQYF.

This clone was seen only once. The chain has TRBV2 and TRBJ1-5; D gene uncertain. CDR1 and CDR2 from the germline V gene are SNHLY and FYNNEI. The V and J ends lost 6 bases and 7 bases respectively, with 16 bases between them. CDR3 length: 14 residues. CDR3 sequence: CASRANSAGQPQHF. The CDR3 DNA sequence: TGTGCCAGCAGGGCGAACAGTGCGGGGCAGCCCCAGCATTTT.

This clone occurred a few times. The chain couples TRBV14 to TRBJ1-5, with D unclear. The CDR3 totals 13 residues. V was trimmed by 1 base and J by 8 bases, leaving 9 bases between them. Germline loops: CDR1 SGHDN, CDR2 FVKESK. CDR3 DNA sequence: TGTGCCAGCAGCCAAGGCCTCGTGGAGCCCCAGCATTTT. It encodes CASSQGLVEPQHF.

This chain uses TRBV10-3 with TRBJ2-7; D unclear. Germline V gives CDR1 ENHRY, CDR2 SYGVKD. The germline V and J ends were trimmed by 10 bases and 1 base, with 14 bases remaining between them. This CDR3 region has 13 residues. The CDR3 region is CATNLEASYEQYF. In DNA form, the CDR3 reads TGTGCCACCAACTTGGAAGCGTCCTACGAGCAGTACTTC.

This clone occurred many times. The chain employs TRBV7-2 and TRBJ1-5; TRBD1 agrees at 10 bases. Germline V gene sequence: CDR1 SGHTA, CDR2 FQGNSA. The CDR3 is made up of 15 amino acids. The ends lost 8 bases at V and 11 bases at J; junction bases unmatched: 15. The CDR3 region is CASGYGQGGASAQHF. The CDR3 DNA follows: TGTGCCAGCGGATACGGACAGGGGGGGGCGAGTGCCCAGCATTTT.

This chain uses TRBV27 with TRBJ1-1, with D uncertain. Trimming left V 8 bases short and J 0 bases short, with 13 bases between. Germline values: CDR1 MNHEY, CDR2 SMNVEV (reference sequence). This CDR3 region has 14 residues. The CDR3 bases are TGTGCCAGCCGAATGGAGGCTCTGAACACTGAAGCTTTCTTT. Translating gives CASRMEALNTEAFF.

V usage is TRBV9 and J usage is TRBJ2-5, with D possibly TRBD1 on 7 matching bases. V was trimmed by 0 bases and J by 0 bases, leaving 18 bases between them. Germline V gene data show CDR1 as SGDLS and CDR2 as YYNGEE. The length of the CDR3 is 18 residues. As DNA, the CDR3 is TGTGCCAGCAGCGTAGGGCAGGGGGGCAGAGGGTACCAAGAGACCCAGTACTTC. Translation gives CASSVGQGGRGYQETQYF.

This clone has just one count. The gene calls are TRBV19 and TRBJ2-5; D uncertain. Looked up from germline, CDR1 is LNHDA and CDR2 is SQIVND (reference sequence). The CDR3 totals 17 residues. Trimming shortened V by 10 bases and J by 3 bases, and 27 bases separated the two germline ends. CDR3 in DNA: TGTGCCACCCAGCAGGACCGAAGACAAATGAAAAAAGAGACCCAGTACTTC. This codes for CATQQDRRQMKKETQYF.

The V gene is TRBV9, the J gene TRBJ2-4; no clear D gene. V shed 4 bases and J shed 4 bases, with 6 bases lying between them. The CDR3 covers 12 residues. Germline assignment: CDR1 SGDLS and CDR2 YYNGEE. The CDR3 coding sequence is TGTGCCAGCAGCCCCAGTAAAAACATTCAGTACTTC. It specifies CASSPSKNIQYF.

V usage is TRBV10-1 and J usage is TRBJ2-1, with 9 bases fitting TRBD1. Unmatched junction bases numbered 9, after V lost 6 bases and J lost 3 bases. The CDR3 consists of 16 residues. Germline V gene data show CDR1 as WNHNN and CDR2 as SYGVQD (reference sequence). CDR3 DNA sequence: TGCGCCAGCAGCCGGGACAGGGCTGGACGCTACAATGAGCAGTTCTTC. It encodes CASSRDRAGRYNEQFF.

The rearrangement links TRBV20-1 to TRBJ2-1, with D tentatively TRBD2 (6 bases). Trimming took off 3 bases at V and 8 bases at J, with 17 bases between the two ends. CDR3 length: 14 residues. The germline CDR1 and CDR2 sequences are DFQATT and SNEGSKA (reference sequence). The CDR3 reads CSASISGTLYEQFF. In DNA form, the CDR3 reads TGCAGTGCTAGTATTAGCGGAACCCTCTATGAGCAGTTCTTC.

The genes are TRBV2 and TRBJ1-6; D remains unclear. V gave up 5 bases and J gave up 10 bases, with 15 bases separating them. Germline V gives CDR1 SNHLY, CDR2 FYNNEI. This CDR3 is built from 14 residues. Here the CDR3 DNA reads TGTGCCAGCAGTATGGAAAACATGAAGTCACCCCTCCACTTT. It is translated as CASSMENMKSPLHF.

This chain joins TRBV5-1 and TRBJ2-3; D might be TRBD1 or TRBD2, each matching 5 bases. Trimming cost V 3 bases and J 2 bases, with 10 bases left between them. This CDR3 has 14 residues. The germline gives CDR1 SGHRS, CDR2 YFSETQ. The CDR3 reads CASSYGANTDTQYF. The DNA of the CDR3 is TGCGCCAGCAGCTACGGGGCTAACACAGATACGCAGTATTTT.

This clone was seen just once. V and J are TRBV9 and TRBJ2-1; D may be TRBD2 (5 bases). Between the trimmed V and J ends, which lost 2 bases and 4 bases, there was a span of 10 bases. The CDR3 extends over 14 amino acids. Germline loops: CDR1 SGDLS, CDR2 YYNGEE. In DNA, the CDR3 is TGTGCCAGCAGCGTGGGAGCCGTTTACAATGAGCAGTTCTTC. It codes for CASSVGAVYNEQFF.

This chain links TRBV30 with TRBJ1-3; no clear D gene. V dropped 3 bases and J dropped 0 bases, with 3 bases sitting between them. The CDR3 runs to 12 residues. The germline gives CDR1 GTSNPN, CDR2 SVGIG (reference sequence). CDR3 residues: CAWRVSGNTIYF. The CDR3 region has the DNA TGTGCCTGGAGAGTCTCTGGAAACACCATATATTTT.

This clone was recorded only once. The chain carries TRBV4-2 and TRBJ1-2; 7 bases align to TRBD1. Germline V gives CDR1 LGHNA, CDR2 YNFKEQ. CDR3 length equals 16 residues. V lost 0 bases, J lost 8 bases, and 12 bases stayed unmatched. The CDR3 region has the DNA TGTGCCAGCAGCCAAGAAGGGGGAACAGGGGCGAAAGGCTACACCTTC. This sequence encodes CASSQEGGTGAKGYTF.

The chain combines TRBV15 with TRBJ1-4; no clear D. Germline CDR1 LNHNV, CDR2 YYDKDF (reference sequence). Trimming took off 0 bases at V and 2 bases at J, with 10 bases between the two ends. The CDR3 is made up of 16 amino acids. Written as DNA, the CDR3 is TGTGCCACCAGCAGAGAGCCCGCCACCACTAATGAAAAACTGTTTTTT. Amino acids: CATSREPATTNEKLFF.

The chain joins TRBV6-6 to TRBJ1-1; D unresolved. The CDR3 is 14 residues long. The germline gives CDR1 MNHNY, CDR2 SVGAGI (reference sequence). V lost 4 bases, J lost 2 bases, and 11 bases lay in between. The DNA of the CDR3 is TGTGCCAGCAGTTTCGAGGGCCGCAACACTGAAGCTTTCTTT. As protein: CASSFEGRNTEAFF.